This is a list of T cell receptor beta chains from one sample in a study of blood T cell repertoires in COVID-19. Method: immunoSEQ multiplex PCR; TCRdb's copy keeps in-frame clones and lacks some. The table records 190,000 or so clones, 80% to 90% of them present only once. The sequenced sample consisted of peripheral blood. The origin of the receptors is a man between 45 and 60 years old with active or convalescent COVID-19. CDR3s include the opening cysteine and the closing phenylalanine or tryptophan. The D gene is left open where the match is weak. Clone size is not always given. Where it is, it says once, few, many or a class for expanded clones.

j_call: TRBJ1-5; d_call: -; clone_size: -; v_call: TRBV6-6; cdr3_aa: CASSSQRQVYNQPQHF; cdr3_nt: TGTGCCAGCAGTTCCCAACGACAGGTCTACAATCAGCCCCAGCATTTT
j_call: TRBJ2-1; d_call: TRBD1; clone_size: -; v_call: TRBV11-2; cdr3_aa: CASSLGDSLYNEQFF; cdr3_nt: TGTGCCAGCAGCTTAGGGGACAGCTTGTACAATGAGCAGTTCTTC
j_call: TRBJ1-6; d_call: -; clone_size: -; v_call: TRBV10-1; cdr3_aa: CAITTSKDTCLLQDSPLHF; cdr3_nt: TGCGCCATCACCACATCGAAGGACACCTGCCTACTTCAGGATTCACCCCTCCACTTT
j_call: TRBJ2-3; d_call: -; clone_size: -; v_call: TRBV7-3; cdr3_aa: CASSLGMQGTQYF; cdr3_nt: TGTGCCAGCAGCTTAGGGATGCAGGGTACGCAGTATTTT
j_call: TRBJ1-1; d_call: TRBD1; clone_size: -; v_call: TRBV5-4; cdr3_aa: CASMGQLNTEAFF; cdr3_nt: TGTGCCAGCATGGGACAGTTGAACACTGAAGCTTTCTTT
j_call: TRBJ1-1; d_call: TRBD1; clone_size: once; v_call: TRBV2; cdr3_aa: CASRPLGQGTNTEAFF; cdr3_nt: TGTGCCAGCAGACCCCTCGGACAGGGAACGAACACTGAAGCTTTCTTT
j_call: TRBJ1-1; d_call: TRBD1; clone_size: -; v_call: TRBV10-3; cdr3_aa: CAISGQGLTEAFF; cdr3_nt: TGTGCCATCTCCGGACAGGGACTCACTGAAGCTTTCTTT
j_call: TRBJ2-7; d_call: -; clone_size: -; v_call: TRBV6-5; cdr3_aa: CASRTDSYEQYF; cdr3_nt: TGTGCCAGCAGAACAGACTCCTACGAGCAGTACTTC
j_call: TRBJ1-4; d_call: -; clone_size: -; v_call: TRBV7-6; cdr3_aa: CASSPRRQLATNEKLFF; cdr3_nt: TGTGCCAGCAGCCCACGACGACAGCTTGCAACTAATGAAAAACTGTTTTTT
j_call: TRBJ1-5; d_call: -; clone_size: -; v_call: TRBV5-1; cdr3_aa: CASSPGGPRGNQPQHF; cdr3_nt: TGCGCCAGCAGCCCGGGGGGGCCCCGGGGCAATCAGCCCCAGCATTTT
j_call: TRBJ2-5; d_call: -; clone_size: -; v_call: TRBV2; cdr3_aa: CASRVVQETQYF; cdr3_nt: TGTGCCAGCAGAGTAGTCCAAGAGACCCAGTACTTC
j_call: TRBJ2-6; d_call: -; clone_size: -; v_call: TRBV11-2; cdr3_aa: CVVPGGANVLTF; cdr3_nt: TGTGTAGTACCCGGTGGGGCCAACGTCCTGACTTTC
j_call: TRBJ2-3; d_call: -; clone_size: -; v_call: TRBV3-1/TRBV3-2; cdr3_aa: CASSQGGGAPDTQYF; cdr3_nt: TGTGCCAGCAGCCAAGGAGGGGGGGCCCCAGATACGCAGTATTTT
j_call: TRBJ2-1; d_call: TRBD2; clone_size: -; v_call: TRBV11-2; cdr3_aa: CASSRTSGIYNEQFF; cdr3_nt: TGTGCCAGCAGCAGAACTAGCGGGATCTACAATGAGCAGTTCTTC
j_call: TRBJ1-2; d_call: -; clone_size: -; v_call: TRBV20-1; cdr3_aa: CSARGRGYTF; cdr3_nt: TGCAGTGCTAGGGGCCGGGGCTACACCTTC
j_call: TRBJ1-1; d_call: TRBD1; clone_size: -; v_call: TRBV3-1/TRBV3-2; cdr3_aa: CASSQLGTDLNTEAFF; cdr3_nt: TGTGCCAGCAGCCAACTGGGGACAGATCTGAACACTGAAGCTTTCTTT
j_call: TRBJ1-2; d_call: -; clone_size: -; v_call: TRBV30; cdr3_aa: CACPYHRAYGYTF; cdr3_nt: TGTGCCTGCCCTTATCACAGGGCTTATGGCTACACCTTC
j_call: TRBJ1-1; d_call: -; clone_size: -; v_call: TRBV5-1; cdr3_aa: CASSLIGRTNTEAFF; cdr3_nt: TGCGCCAGCAGCTTGATTGGGAGAACGAACACTGAAGCTTTCTTT
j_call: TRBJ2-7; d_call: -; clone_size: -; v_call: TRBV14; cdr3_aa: CASSQVWHEQYF; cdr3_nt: TGTGCCAGCAGCCAAGTGTGGCACGAGCAGTACTTC
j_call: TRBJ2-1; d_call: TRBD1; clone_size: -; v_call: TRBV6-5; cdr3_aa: CASTATGSTYNEQFF; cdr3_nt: TGTGCCAGCACGGCGACAGGGTCCACCTACAATGAGCAGTTCTTC
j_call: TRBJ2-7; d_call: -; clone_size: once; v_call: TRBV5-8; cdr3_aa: CASSLRTVAYEQYF; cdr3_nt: TGTGCCAGCAGCTTGAGGACTGTCGCCTACGAGCAGTACTTC
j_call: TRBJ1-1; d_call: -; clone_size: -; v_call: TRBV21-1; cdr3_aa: CASSKGRNTEAFF; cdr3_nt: TGTGCCAGCAGCAAGGGGCGGAACACTGAAGCTTTCTTT
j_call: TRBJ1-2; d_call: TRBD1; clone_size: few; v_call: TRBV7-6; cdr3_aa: CASSRSPRGQNGYTF; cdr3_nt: TGTGCCAGCAGCCGCTCTCCCAGGGGGCAAAATGGCTACACCTTC